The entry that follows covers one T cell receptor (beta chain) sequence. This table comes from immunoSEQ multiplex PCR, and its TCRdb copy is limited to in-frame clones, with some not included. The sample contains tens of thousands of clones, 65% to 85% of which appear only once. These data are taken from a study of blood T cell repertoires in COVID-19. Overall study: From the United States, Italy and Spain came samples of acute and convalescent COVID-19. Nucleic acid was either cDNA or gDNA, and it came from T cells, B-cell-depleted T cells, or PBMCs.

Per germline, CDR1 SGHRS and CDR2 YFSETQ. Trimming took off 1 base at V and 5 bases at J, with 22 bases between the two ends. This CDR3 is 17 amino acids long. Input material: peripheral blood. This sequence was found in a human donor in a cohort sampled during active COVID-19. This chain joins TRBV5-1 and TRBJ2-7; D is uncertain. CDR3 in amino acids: CASSLTFKSPPRDEQYF. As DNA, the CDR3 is TGCGCCAGCAGCTTGACATTCAAGAGCCCTCCCCGGGACGAGCAGTACTTC.